This T cell receptor (beta chain) derives from a study of CD8+CD57+ T cells in acquired aplastic anemia. Study-level points and caveats: CD8+ Simpson's diversity in patients was not significantly different from that in controls.

Selection for sequencing was limited to patients who had shown CD8+CD57+ cell expansion by flow cytometry. There were no patients without severe acquired aplastic anemia. Patients were therapy-naive when their blood was sampled. About this clonotype: Antigen specificity is unknown.

It was genomic DNA that served as the template for profiling TCR beta VDJ and CDR3. TCRdb called the reads again in MiXCR, with one record for every CDR3 protein. The data show about 250,000 distinct CDR3 sequences, with more than 40% seen just once and under 9% held by the top ten. The sequence was obtained from a human donor with aplastic anemia. Sequenced: sorted CD4+, CD8+, or CD8+CD57+ T cells (not recorded which) from PBMCs.

The DNA of the CDR3 is TGTGCCAGCAGAGGGACAAAGGAGACCTACGAGCAGTACTTC. Encoded protein: CASRGTKETYEQYF. This sequence joins TRBV6-2 or TRBV6-3 and TRBJ2-7; weak D call: TRBD1 (6 bases). From germline, CDR1 is MNHEY and CDR2 SVGEGT. CDR3 length equals 14 residues. Deletions cut 6 bases from V and 2 bases from J, with 14 bases between.